These 12 T cell receptor beta chains were sequenced from one sample in a study of identical twins. In TCRdb, the 5' RACE reads were re-called with MiXCR into one record per CDR3 protein. The sample comprises 510,000 or so distinct CDR3 sequences, 13% to 15% of which are singletons, and roughly 0.4% rests with the top ten. In addition, the sample was reused for a study of yellow fever vaccine responses in identical twins.

Sequenced material: CD4+ T cells sorted from blood. The receptors come from a young woman in good health.

The sample holds a few counts of this clonotype. The CDR3 bases are TGCGCCAGCACTTTAGGGACAGGGGTAAACAATGAGCAGTTCTTC. As protein: CASTLGTGVNNEQFF. The rearrangement uses TRBV5-1 and TRBJ2-1; 10 positions agree with TRBD1. Germline assignment: CDR1 SGHRS and CDR2 YFSETQ. The junction had 8 bases not matched to a gene; V was cut back by 6 bases and J by 5 bases. The length of the CDR3 is 15 residues. Full variable domain (missing parts from reference TRBV5-1 and TRBJ2-1): KAGVTQTPRYLIKTRGQQVTLSCSPISGHRSVSWYQQTPGQGLQFLFEYFSETQRNKGNFPGRFSGRQFSNSRSEMNVSTLELGDSALYLCASTLGTGVNNEQFFGPGTRLTVL.

This chain connects TRBV20-1 to TRBJ2-5; tentatively, D is TRBD1 (6 bases). Trimming pared 2 bases from V and 1 base from J, leaving 11 bases between. The CDR3 is 14 residues long. Per the germline V gene, CDR1 is DFQATT and CDR2 is SNEGSKA (reference sequence). The CDR3 region is CSARPRTVQETQYF. The DNA for the CDR3 is TGCAGTGCTAGACCTAGGACAGTCCAAGAGACCCAGTACTTC.

This clonotype occurred many times. This chain joins TRBV5-1 and TRBJ2-3; 7 bases match TRBD1. CDR1 and CDR2 from the germline V gene are SGHRS and YFSETQ. J lost 1 base, V lost 4 bases, and 6 bases had no gene match. The CDR3 has 15 amino acids. For the CDR3, the DNA is TGCGCCAGCAGCCCGGGACAGCCACGCACAGATACGCAGTATTTT. Translated, it gives CASSPGQPRTDTQYF.

This clonotype has more than one count but fewer than ten. V and J are TRBV20-1 and TRBJ2-3; the D gene is possibly TRBD2 (5 bases). The germline gives CDR1 DFQATT, CDR2 SNEGSKA (reference sequence). The V and J ends lost 5 bases and 3 bases respectively, with 15 bases between them. CDR3 length: 14 amino acids. DNA of the CDR3: TGCAGTGCTCTCGTGGCCGGGGAAACAGATACGCAGTATTTT. Amino acid sequence: CSALVAGETDTQYF.

CDR3 protein: CASSDNAGETQYF. CDR3 DNA: TGTGCCAGCAGTGACAACGCTGGTGAGACCCAGTACTTC. The rearrangement joins TRBV6-4 to TRBJ2-5, with unresolved D. The CDR3 is 13 residues long. The V end was cut by 2 bases, the J end by 5 bases, with 9 bases between. Germline V gives CDR1 MRHNA, CDR2 SNTAGT.

There are a few counts of this clonotype. The rearrangement links TRBV12-3 or TRBV12-4 to TRBJ2-1, with TRBD2 identical over 7 bases. V lost 1 base to trimming and J lost 4 bases; unmatched junction nucleotides: 7. This CDR3 spans 16 amino acids. This CDR3 reads CASSLVGLAAYNEQFF. CDR3 sequence (DNA): TGTGCCAGCAGTTTAGTAGGCCTAGCGGCTTACAATGAGCAGTTCTTC.

This chain joins TRBV3-1 and TRBJ2-7; perhaps TRBD1 as D (5 bases). The CDR3 is 13 amino acids. The V gene lost 2 bases and the J gene lost 1 base, with 6 bases spanning the gap. Germline CDR1 and CDR2: LGHDT and YNNKEL (reference sequence). As DNA, the CDR3 is TGTGCCAGCAGCCAACAGGGATCCTACGAGCAGTACGTC. Its protein product is CASSQQGSYEQYV.

This clonotype was counted only a few times. The chain recombines TRBV14 with TRBJ2-7; the D gene is possibly TRBD1 (6 bases). Trimming took off 1 base at V and 10 bases at J, with 11 bases between the two ends. Germline V gene lookup returns CDR1 SGHDN and CDR2 FVKESK. The CDR3 totals 12 residues. This CDR3 is CASSQGTGKQYF. CDR3 nucleotides: TGTGCCAGCAGCCAAGGCACAGGGAAACAGTACTTC.

This clonotype was counted a few times. The gene calls are TRBV11-2 and TRBJ2-2; 8 nucleotides agree with TRBD2. The germline gives CDR1 SGHAT, CDR2 FQNNGV. The CDR3 is 15 residues long. J gave up 4 bases and V 5 bases, and 6 bases lay outside the gene matches. This chain's CDR3 is CASSPGLVTTGELFF. DNA of the CDR3: TGTGCCAGCAGCCCGGGACTAGTAACCACCGGGGAGCTGTTTTTT.

This clonotype was seen a few times. As DNA, the CDR3 is TGCGCCAGCAGCAAAGGACACGGAAGCAATCAGCCCCAGCATTTT. Translating it yields CASSKGHGSNQPQHF. This chain connects TRBV5-1 to TRBJ1-5; a weak D match, TRBD1 (5 bases). Germline V lookup: CDR1 SGHRS, CDR2 YFSETQ. There are 15 residues in the CDR3. Between the trimmed V and J ends, which lost 4 bases and 1 base, there was a span of 12 bases.

A note on this clonotype: Relative to the germline gene, one junction end is altered; a read error may explain this. Here the CDR3 reads CACSLYRLAGGRNTGELFF. The DNA for the CDR3 is TGTGCCTGCAGTTTATACCGACTAGCGGGGGGGCGGAACACCGGGGAGCTGTTTTTT. The chain has TRBV12-3 or TRBV12-4 and TRBJ2-2, with 14 positions matching TRBD2. The CDR3 contains 19 residues.

The rearrangement links TRBV12-3 or TRBV12-4 to TRBJ2-2; 10 positions agree with TRBD1. The CDR3 has 17 residues. In nucleotides, the CDR3 is TGTACCTTCAGTTCCCCCCCCGGGACAGGGGAGACCGGGGAGCTGTTTTTT. Amino acid sequence: CTFSSPPGTGETGELFF.